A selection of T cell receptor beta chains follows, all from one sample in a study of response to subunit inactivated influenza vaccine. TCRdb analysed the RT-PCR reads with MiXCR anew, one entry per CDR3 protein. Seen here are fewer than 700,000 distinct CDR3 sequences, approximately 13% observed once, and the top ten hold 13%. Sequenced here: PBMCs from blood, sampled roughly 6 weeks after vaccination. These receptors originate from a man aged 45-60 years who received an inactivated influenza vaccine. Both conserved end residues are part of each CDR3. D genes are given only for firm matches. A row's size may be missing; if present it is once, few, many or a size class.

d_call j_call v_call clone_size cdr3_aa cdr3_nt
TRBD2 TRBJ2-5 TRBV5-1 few CASSAEGLAPETQYF TGCGCCAGCAGCGCGGAAGGACTAGCCCCAGAGACCCAGTACTTC
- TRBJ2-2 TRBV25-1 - CASSEYVWGTGELFF TGTGCCAGCAGTGAATATGTGTGGGGCACCGGGGAGCTGTTTTTT
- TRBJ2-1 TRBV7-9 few CASSLEGRPSYNEQFF TGTGCCAGCAGCTTAGAAGGGAGGCCATCCTACAATGAGCAGTTCTTC
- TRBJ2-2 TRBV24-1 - CATSDFYTGELFF TGTGCCACCAGTGACTTCTACACCGGGGAGCTGTTTTTT
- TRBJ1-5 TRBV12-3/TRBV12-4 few CASSFDSNQPQHF TGTGCCAGCAGTTTTGATAGCAATCAGCCCCAGCATTTT
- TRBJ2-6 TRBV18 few CASSPSGSSGANVLTF TGTGCCAGCTCACCATCCGGGAGCTCTGGGGCCAACGTCCTGACTTTC
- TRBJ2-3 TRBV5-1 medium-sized CASSLQDTDTQYF TGCGCCAGCAGCTTGCAGGACACAGATACGCAGTATTTT
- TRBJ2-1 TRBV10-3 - CAISVSNSYNEQFF TGTGCCATCAGTGTGAGTAACTCCTACAATGAGCAGTTCTTC
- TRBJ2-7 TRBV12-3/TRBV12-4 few CASSPGTSLAQYF TGTGCCAGCAGTCCCGGGACATCATTGGCGCAGTACTTC
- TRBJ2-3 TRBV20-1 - CSARSSQGLTDTQYF TGCAGTGCTAGATCCTCACAGGGACTCACAGATACGCAGTATTTT
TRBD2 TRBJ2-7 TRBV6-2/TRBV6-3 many CASSYSIGTLAAGYSYEQYF TGTGCCAGCAGTTACTCGATCGGAACACTAGCGGCTGGATATTCCTACGAGCAGTACTTC
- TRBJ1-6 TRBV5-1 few CASSGDLQNSPLHF TGCGCCAGCAGCGGGGACCTTCAAAATTCACCCCTCCACTTT
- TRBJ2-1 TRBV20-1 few CSAITRSGGSYNEQFF TGCAGTGCCATAACCCGGTCAGGAGGGTCCTACAATGAGCAGTTCTTC
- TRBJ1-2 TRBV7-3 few CASSLTHGNYGYTF TGTGCCAGCAGCTTAACCCACGGGAACTATGGCTACACCTTC
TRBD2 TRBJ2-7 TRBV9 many CASSTGLAGVEQYF TGTGCCAGCAGCACGGGACTAGCGGGAGTCGAGCAGTACTTC
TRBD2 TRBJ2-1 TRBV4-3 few CASSHLAGGPSYNEQFF TGCGCCAGCAGCCACCTAGCGGGAGGGCCCTCCTACAATGAGCAGTTCTTC
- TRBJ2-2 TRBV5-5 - CASSLFSSNTGELFF TGTGCCAGCAGCTTGTTCAGCTCGAACACCGGGGAGCTGTTTTTT
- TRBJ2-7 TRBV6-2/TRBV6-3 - CASSYHSYEQYF TGTGCCAGCAGTTACCATTCCTACGAGCAGTACTTC
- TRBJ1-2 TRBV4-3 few CASSQTASSGGYTF TGCGCCAGCAGCCAAACAGCGTCTTCTGGGGGCTACACCTTC
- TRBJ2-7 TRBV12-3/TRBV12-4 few CASSKAGTPPPYEQYF TGTGCCAGCAGTAAGGCTGGGACCCCACCCCCCTACGAGCAGTACTTC
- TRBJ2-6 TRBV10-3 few CATTTTGANVLTF TGTGCCACCACAACGACAGGGGCCAACGTCCTGACTTTC
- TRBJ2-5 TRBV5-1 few CASSLEASGETQYF TGCGCCAGCAGCTTGGAAGCGTCAGGGGAGACCCAGTACTTC
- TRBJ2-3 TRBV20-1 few CSARGSPDTQYF TGCAGTGCTAGAGGGAGTCCAGATACGCAGTATTTT
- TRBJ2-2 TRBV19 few CASRQSGAMTGELFF TGTGCCAGTAGACAATCAGGGGCGATGACCGGGGAGCTGTTTTTT
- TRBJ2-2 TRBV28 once CASSRWEGLGDSTGELFF TGTGCCAGCAGCCGATGGGAGGGATTGGGGGACAGCACCGGGGAGCTGTTTTTT
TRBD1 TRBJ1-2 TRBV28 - CASSTPTGPGYTF TGTGCCAGCAGTACCCCGACAGGGCCTGGCTACACCTTC
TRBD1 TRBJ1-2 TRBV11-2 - CASSLGGQGKWGYTF TGTGCCAGCAGCTTAGGGGGACAGGGTAAATGGGGCTACACCTTC
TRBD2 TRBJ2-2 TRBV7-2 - CASSLPTSAAGELFF TGTGCCAGCAGCCTCCCGACTAGCGCCGCCGGGGAGCTGTTTTTT
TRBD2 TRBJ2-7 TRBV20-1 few CSASLAGSNEQYF TGCAGTGCTAGCCTAGCGGGAAGCAACGAGCAGTACTTC
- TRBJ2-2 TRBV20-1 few CSAREVSSNTGELFF TGCAGTGCTAGAGAGGTCAGCTCGAACACCGGGGAGCTGTTTTTT
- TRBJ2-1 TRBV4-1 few CASSQEGVLNNEQFF TGCGCCAGCAGCCAAGAGGGGGTATTGAACAATGAGCAGTTCTTC
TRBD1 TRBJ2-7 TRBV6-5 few CASSYKGTGDYEQYF TGTGCCAGCAGTTACAAGGGGACAGGGGACTACGAGCAGTACTTC
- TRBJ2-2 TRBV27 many CASSLRVGELFF TGTGCCAGCAGTTTAAGGGTTGGGGAGCTGTTTTTT
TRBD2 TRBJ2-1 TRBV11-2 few CASSPRTRGSNEQFF TGTGCCAGCAGCCCTCGGACTAGGGGATCCAATGAGCAGTTCTTC
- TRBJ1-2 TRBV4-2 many CASSQVPREGYTF TGTGCCAGCAGCCAAGTCCCCCGGGAGGGCTACACCTTC
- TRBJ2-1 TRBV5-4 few CASSLSGGYYNEQFF TGTGCCAGCAGCTTGAGTGGCGGTTATTACAATGAGCAGTTCTTC
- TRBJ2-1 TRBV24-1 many CATSDSGGPGSTYDEQFF TGTGCCACCAGTGATTCCGGTGGGCCGGGAAGTACTTATGATGAGCAGTTCTTC
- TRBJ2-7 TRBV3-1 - CASSPKTNPYEQYF TGTGCCAGCAGCCCCAAAACGAACCCCTACGAGCAGTACTTC
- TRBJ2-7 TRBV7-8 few CASSPPGRMSVHEQYF TGTGCCAGCAGCCCACCGGGACGGATGAGTGTCCACGAGCAGTACTTC
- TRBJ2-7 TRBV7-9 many CASSPESWSYEQYF TGTGCCAGCAGCCCGGAGTCCTGGTCATACGAGCAGTACTTC
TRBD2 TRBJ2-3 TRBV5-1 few CASSPGLAGGINTLTDTQYF TGCGCCAGCAGCCCGGGACTAGCGGGAGGCATAAACACCTTAACAGATACGCAGTATTTT
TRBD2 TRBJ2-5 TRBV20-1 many CSARGERTSGSRTQYF TGCAGTGCTAGAGGGGAAAGGACTAGCGGGAGTCGAACCCAGTACTTC
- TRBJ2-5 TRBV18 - CASSPRKGQETQYF TGTGCCAGCTCACCACGCAAGGGACAAGAGACCCAGTACTTC
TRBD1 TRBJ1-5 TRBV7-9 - CASSTSDREIKPQPF TGTGCCAGCAGCACATCGGACAGGGAAATTAAGCCCCAGCCTTTT
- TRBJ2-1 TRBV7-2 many CASSLEGAGYNEQFF TGTGCCAGCAGCTTAGAGGGGGCGGGATACAATGAGCAGTTCTTC
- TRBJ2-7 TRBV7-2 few CASSSSGTYLSYEQYF TGTGCCAGCAGCTCGAGTGGGACATACCTCTCCTACGAGCAGTACTTC
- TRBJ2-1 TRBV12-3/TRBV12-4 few CASSLFGSSYNEQFF TGTGCCAGCAGTTTATTTGGAAGCTCCTACAATGAGCAGTTCTTC
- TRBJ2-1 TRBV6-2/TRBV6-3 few CASSYRHNEQFF TGTGCCAGCAGTTATAGGCATAATGAGCAGTTCTTC
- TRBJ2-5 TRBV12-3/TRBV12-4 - CASSLTGDGTQYF TGTGCCAGCAGTTTAACTGGGGACGGGACCCAGTACTTC
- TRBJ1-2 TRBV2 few CASSEDRLYGYTF TGTGCCAGCAGCGAAGACAGACTCTATGGCTACACCTTC
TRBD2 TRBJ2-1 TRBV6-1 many CASSPRPRLLAGYNEQFF TGTGCCAGCAGCCCCCGCCCCCGCCTACTAGCGGGATACAATGAGCAGTTCTTC
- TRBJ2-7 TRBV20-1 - CSATRQVYEQYF TGCAGTGCTACCCGACAGGTCTACGAGCAGTACTTC
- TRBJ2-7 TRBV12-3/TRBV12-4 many CASGSRGGRDEQYF TGTGCCAGCGGCAGCCGAGGGGGGAGAGACGAGCAGTACTTC
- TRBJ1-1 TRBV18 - CASSAQKNTEAFF TGTGCCAGCTCGGCACAGAAGAACACTGAAGCTTTCTTT
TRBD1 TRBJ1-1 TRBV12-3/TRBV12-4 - CASSRQGGVGTEAFF TGTGCCAGCAGTCGACAGGGAGGGGTGGGCACTGAAGCTTTCTTT
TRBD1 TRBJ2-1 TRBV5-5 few CASSKTGGSSYNEQFF TGTGCCAGCAGCAAAACAGGGGGCTCCTCCTACAATGAGCAGTTCTTC
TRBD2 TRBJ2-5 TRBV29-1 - CSVDLGSGLLQETQYF TGCAGCGTTGACCTGGGTAGCGGGCTACTACAAGAGACCCAGTACTTC
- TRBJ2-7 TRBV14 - CASSPNRVEQYF TGTGCCAGCAGCCCAAACAGGGTGGAGCAGTACTTC
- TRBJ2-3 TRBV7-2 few CASSLTYLSEQTDTQYF TGTGCCAGCAGCTTAACGTACCTATCGGAGCAGACAGATACGCAGTATTTT